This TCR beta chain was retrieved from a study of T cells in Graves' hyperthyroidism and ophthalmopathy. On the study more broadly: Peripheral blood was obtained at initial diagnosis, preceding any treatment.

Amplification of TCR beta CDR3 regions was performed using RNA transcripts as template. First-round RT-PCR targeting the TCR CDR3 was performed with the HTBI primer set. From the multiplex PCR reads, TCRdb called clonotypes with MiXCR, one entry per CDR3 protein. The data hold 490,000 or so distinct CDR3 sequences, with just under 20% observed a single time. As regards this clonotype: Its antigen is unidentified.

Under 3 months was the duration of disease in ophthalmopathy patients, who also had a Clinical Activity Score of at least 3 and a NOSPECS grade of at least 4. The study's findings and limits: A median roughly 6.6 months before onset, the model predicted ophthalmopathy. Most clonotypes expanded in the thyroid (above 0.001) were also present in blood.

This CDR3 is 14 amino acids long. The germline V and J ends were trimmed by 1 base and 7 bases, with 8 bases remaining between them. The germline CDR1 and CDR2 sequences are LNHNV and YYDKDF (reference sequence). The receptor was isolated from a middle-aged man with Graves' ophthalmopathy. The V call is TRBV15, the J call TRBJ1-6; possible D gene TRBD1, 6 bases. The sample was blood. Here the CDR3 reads CATSRGQGNSPLHF. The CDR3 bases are TGTGCCACCAGCAGAGGCCAGGGGAATTCACCCCTCCACTTT.